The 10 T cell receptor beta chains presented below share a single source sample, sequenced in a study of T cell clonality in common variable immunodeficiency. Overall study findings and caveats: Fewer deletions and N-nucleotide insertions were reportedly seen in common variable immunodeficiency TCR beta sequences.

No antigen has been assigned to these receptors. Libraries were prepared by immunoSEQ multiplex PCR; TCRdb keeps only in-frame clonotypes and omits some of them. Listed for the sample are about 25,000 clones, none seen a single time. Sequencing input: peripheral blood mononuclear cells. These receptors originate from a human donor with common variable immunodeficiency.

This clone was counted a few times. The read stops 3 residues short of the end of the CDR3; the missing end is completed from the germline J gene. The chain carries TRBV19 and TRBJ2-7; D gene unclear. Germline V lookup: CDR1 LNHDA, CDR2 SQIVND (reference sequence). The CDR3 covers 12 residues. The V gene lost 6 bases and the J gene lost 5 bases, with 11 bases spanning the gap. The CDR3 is CASRGRVNEQYF. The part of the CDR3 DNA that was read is TGTGCCAGTAGGGGTAGGGTTAACGAG.

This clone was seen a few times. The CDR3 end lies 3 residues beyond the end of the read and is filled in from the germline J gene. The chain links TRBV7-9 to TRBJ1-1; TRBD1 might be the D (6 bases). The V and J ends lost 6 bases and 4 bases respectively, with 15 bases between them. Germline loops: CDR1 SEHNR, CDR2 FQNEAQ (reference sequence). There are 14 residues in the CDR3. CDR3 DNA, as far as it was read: TGTGCCAGCAGGCAAACAGGGCGGACCACTGAA. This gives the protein CASRQTGRTTE. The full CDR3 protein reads CASRQTGRTTEAFF.

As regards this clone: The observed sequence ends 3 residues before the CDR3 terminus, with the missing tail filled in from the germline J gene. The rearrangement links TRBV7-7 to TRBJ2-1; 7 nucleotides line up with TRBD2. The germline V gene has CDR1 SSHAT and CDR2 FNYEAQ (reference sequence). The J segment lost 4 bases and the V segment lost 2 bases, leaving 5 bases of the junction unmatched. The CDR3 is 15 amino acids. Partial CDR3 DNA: TGTGCCAGCAGCTTACTGGCGGGAGCTTACAATGAG. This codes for CASSLLAGAYNE. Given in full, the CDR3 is CASSLLAGAYNEQFF.

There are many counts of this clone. The DNA read from the CDR3 is TGTGCCAGTAGTTTACTAGCGGAAAGACTAGCCAAAAACATT. Its translation: CASSLLAERLAKNI. The whole CDR3 sequence reads CASSLLAERLAKNIQYF. V usage is TRBV19 and J usage is TRBJ2-4; 8 bases line up with TRBD2. Read coverage stops 3 residues before the CDR3 terminus; the germline J gene supplies the remainder. The CDR3 has 17 amino acids. The germline V gene has CDR1 LNHDA and CDR2 SQIVND (reference sequence). The V gene end was trimmed by 5 bases and the J gene end by 0 bases; junction bases not matched to a gene: 9. Full variable domain (missing parts from reference TRBV19 and TRBJ2-4): DGGITQSPKYLFRKEGQNVTLSCEQNLNHDAMYWYRQDPGQGLRLIYYSQIVNDFQKGDIAEGYSVSREKKESFPLTVTSAQKNPTAFYLCASSLLAERLAKNIQYFGAGTRLSVL.

CDR3 loop: CASSLDAVSSYEQYF. The sequenced CDR3 bases are TGTGCCAGCAGCTTAGATGCGGTATCATCCTACGAG. The chain has TRBV11-2 and TRBJ2-7; D unresolved. The CDR3 is cut off 3 residues early in the read; its end comes from the germline J gene. The germline V and J ends were trimmed by 0 bases and 1 base, with 10 bases remaining between them. The CDR3 has 15 amino acids. The germline CDR1 and CDR2 sequences are SGHAT and FQNNGV.

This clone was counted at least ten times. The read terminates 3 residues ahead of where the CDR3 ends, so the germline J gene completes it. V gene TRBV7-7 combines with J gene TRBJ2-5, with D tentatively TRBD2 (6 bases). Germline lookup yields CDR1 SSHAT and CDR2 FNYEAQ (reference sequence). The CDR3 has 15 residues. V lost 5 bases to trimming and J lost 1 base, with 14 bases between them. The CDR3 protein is CASSASSVTQETQYF. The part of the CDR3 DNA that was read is TGTGCCAGCAGCGCCTCTAGCGTCACCCAAGAGACC.

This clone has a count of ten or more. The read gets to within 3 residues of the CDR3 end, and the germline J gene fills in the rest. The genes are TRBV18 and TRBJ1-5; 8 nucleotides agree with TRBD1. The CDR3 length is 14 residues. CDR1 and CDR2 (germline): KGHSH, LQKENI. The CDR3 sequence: CASSLLDRALPQHF. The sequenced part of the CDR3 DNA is TGTGCCAGCTCACTTCTGGACAGGGCCCTACCC.

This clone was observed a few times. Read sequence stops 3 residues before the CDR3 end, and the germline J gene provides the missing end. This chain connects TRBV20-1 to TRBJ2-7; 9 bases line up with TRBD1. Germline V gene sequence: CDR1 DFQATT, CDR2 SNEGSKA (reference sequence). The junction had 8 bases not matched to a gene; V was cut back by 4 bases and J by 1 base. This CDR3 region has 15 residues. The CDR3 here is CSANRRDRASYEQYF. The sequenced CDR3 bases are TGCAGTGCTAACCGCCGGGACAGGGCATCCTACGAG.

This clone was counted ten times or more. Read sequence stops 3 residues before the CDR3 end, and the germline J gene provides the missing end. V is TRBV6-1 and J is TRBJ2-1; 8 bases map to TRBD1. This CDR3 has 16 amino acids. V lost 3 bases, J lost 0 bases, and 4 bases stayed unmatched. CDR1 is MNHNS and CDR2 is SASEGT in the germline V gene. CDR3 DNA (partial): TGTGCCAGCAGTGATCTAACAGGGGGCTCCTACAATGAG. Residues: CASSDLTGGSYNE. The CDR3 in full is CASSDLTGGSYNEQFF.

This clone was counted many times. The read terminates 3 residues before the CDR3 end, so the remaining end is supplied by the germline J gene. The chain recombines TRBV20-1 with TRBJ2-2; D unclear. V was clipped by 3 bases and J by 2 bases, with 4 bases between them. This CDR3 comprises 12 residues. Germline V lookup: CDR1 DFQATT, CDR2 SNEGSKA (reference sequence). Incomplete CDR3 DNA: TGCAGTGCTAGGTCTAACACCGGGGAG. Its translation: CSARSNTGE. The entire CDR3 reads CSARSNTGELFF.